This T cell receptor (beta chain) is drawn from a study of kidney transplant recipient with SARS-CoV-2 infection. TCRdb re-derived calls from the reads in MiXCR, one entry per CDR3 protein. The data show 250,000 or so distinct CDR3 sequences, with 25% to 35% seen just once and under 7.5% held by the top ten. This clonotype was found many times. The CDR3 covers 17 residues. Germline CDR1 is LGHDT and CDR2 is YNNKEL (reference sequence). V was clipped by 5 bases and J by 4 bases, with 23 bases between them. The sequence was obtained from a young adult male patient who had COVID-19 and was a kidney transplant recipient. The graft donor may account for some of the T cells. The sequenced sample was a blood sample, obtained at baseline and on roughly day 110 from a kidney transplant recipient. The genes are TRBV3-1 and TRBJ1-2, with D uncertain. CDR3: CASSIKATLRKTYGYTF. CDR3 DNA: TGTGCCAGCAGCATTAAAGCCACCCTTCGAAAGACCTATGGCTACACCTTC. The full variable domain, in which reference TRBV3-1 and TRBJ1-2 provide the parts outside the CDR3, is DTAVSQTPKYLVTQMGNDKSIKCEQNLGHDTMYWYKQDSKKFLKIMFSYNNKELIINETVPNRFSPKSPDKAHLNLHINSLELGDSAVYFCASSIKATLRKTYGYTFGSGTRLTVV.